This TCR beta chain was sequenced during a study of cytomegalovirus exposure and HLA in healthy donors. For the study at large: The Caucasian-associated ancestry cluster held around 76% of 300 to 500 genotyped donors.

Broader study findings: The classifier reportedly diagnosed cytomegalovirus status with high sensitivity and specificity. Later findings reportedly placed an Asian-associated ancestry cluster below the 666-donor mean for N-insertions. Previous analysis showed most TCR beta V segments were productive about 87% or about 30% of the time.

CDR3 length: 14 residues. The germline CDR1 and CDR2 sequences are ENHRY and SYGVKD. Trimming cost V 0 bases and J 3 bases; bases outside gene matches: 2. With respect to this clone: Its antigen is not known.

The PCR was carried out with 60 Vbeta primers and 13 Jbeta primers. Method: immunoSEQ multiplex PCR; TCRdb's copy keeps in-frame clones and lacks some. The table lists about 120,000 clones, about three quarters of them singletons. The sample taken for sequencing was PBMCs. This chain links TRBV10-3 with TRBJ2-7; 7 bases line up with TRBD1. The TCR comes from a woman aged 30 to 39 in good health and CMV-seropositive. CDR3 residues: CAISESGQDYEQYF. CDR3 sequence (DNA): TGTGCCATCAGTGAGTCCGGACAGGACTACGAGCAGTACTTC.